This T cell receptor (beta chain) was identified in a study of shared clonotypes between healthy human individuals. General study results and limits: Around 5% of naive CD4 clonotypes were common to a few donors. Relative to memory subsets, naive subsets generally showed larger estimated richness.

Naive CD8 cells, CD45RO-negative and positively selected for CCR7, excluded terminally differentiated effector memory CD45RA+ cells. Donors were healthy HIV-negative adults without recent acute infections or vaccinations. On this clone itself: The antigen remains unidentified.

Trimming removed 3 bases from V and 7 bases from J; junction bases left unmatched: 8. Germline CDR1 SGHVS, CDR2 FQNEAQ. This CDR3 comprises 14 residues. Profiled with immunoSEQ multiplex PCR; TCRdb holds only in-frame clones, not every one. The table records about 1,800,000 clones, 85% to 95% of them present only once. This receptor was identified in a man in his late teens or twenties in good health. Sequenced: naive CD8+ T cells sorted from blood. The rearrangement joins TRBV7-8 to TRBJ2-7; the match to TRBD2 covers 8 bases. The CDR3 DNA is TGTGCCAGCAGCTTTATACGGGGGGGAGGAGAGCAGTACTTC. Residues: CASSFIRGGGEQYF.